This T cell receptor beta chain was retrieved from a study of blood T cell repertoires in COVID-19. Study-wide background: T cells, B-cell-depleted T cells, or PBMCs supplied cDNA or gDNA.

Germline V gene data show CDR1 as LGHNA and CDR2 as YNFKEQ. CDR3 length equals 15 residues. The junction had 5 bases not matched to a gene; V was cut back by 0 bases and J by 6 bases. Here immunoSEQ multiplex PCR was the method, and the copy in TCRdb shows in-frame clones only, minus some. This table has around 65,000 clones, approximately 85% appearing once. The sequence was obtained from a human donor in a cohort sampled during active COVID-19. Specimen: peripheral blood. This sequence joins TRBV4-2 and TRBJ2-3; 8 bases map to TRBD2. The chain's CDR3 is CASSQEAGALDTQYF. In DNA form, the CDR3 reads TGTGCCAGCAGCCAAGAAGCGGGGGCCCTGGATACGCAGTATTTT.